This T cell receptor (beta chain) was captured by sequencing in a study of CD4+ T cells in melanoma. Study-wide points: A reported correlation linked neoantigen-specific CD4+ T cells to CD8+, macrophage and B cell function.

Turning to this clone: Its specificity is unknown.

TCRdb keeps only in-frame clones here, not all; method: immunoSEQ multiplex PCR. The repertoire holds 3,500 to 5,000 clones, with under 75% as singletons. Trimming took 5 bases from V and 5 from J, leaving 15 bases between them. CDR1 SGHAT and CDR2 FQNNGV come from the germline V gene. This CDR3 has 14 residues. The clonotype was recovered from a human donor with melanoma. The rearrangement links TRBV11-2 to TRBJ2-5, with D perhaps given as TRBD1 or TRBD2 (5 bases each). Sequencing was carried out using cells from a culture (not recorded whether cultured in vitro). The CDR3 protein is CASSRGTLRETQYF. The DNA for the CDR3 is TGTGCCAGCAGCCGAGGGACCCTGAGGGAGACCCAGTACTTC.